These T cell receptor beta chains were read from a single sample in a study of blood T cells in healthy people across ages. Each CDR3 protein is one row after TCRdb ran MiXCR on the 5' RACE reads. The sample has over 600,000 distinct CDR3 sequences, approximately 40% seen once. The sample comprised blood. These receptor sequences come from a man older than 75 in good health. Each CDR3 is given with its conserved first and last residue. A D gene is named only where the DNA matches it firmly. Only some rows state a clone size, as once, few, many or a class for expanded clones.

TRBJ2-1,NA,NA,TRBV4-1,TGCGCCAGCAGCCAAGAACGCGGGGGCGCCTACAATGAGCAGTTCTTC,CASSQERGGAYNEQFF
TRBJ2-5,NA,NA,TRBV28,TGTGCCAGCAGCCCCCGAGGTAGCGGACTTTACAATGAGCAGTACTTC,CASSPRGSGLYNEQYF
TRBJ2-1,NA,NA,TRBV20-1,TGCAGTGCTAGGTTGTGGGGTTTAGATAATGAGCAGTTCTTC,CSARLWGLDNEQFF
TRBJ2-2,NA,few,TRBV9,TGTGCCAGCAGCGTCCTAGCGCGATACACCGGGGAGCTGTTTTTT,CASSVLARYTGELFF
TRBJ2-2,TRBD1,NA,TRBV10-3,TGTGCCATCAGGCCGGGACAGGGGGCCGGGGAGCTGTTTTTT,CAIRPGQGAGELFF
TRBJ2-7,TRBD2,few,TRBV25-1,TGTGCCAGCAGTGAACCCGGGACTACCTACAATGAGCAGTACTTC,CASSEPGTTYNEQYF
TRBJ1-2,NA,many,TRBV7-9,TGTGCCAGCAGCTTAGTTACAGCGAACTATGGCTACACCTTC,CASSLVTANYGYTF
TRBJ1-1,NA,NA,TRBV6-6,TGTGCCAGCAGGCCCGGGGAGATAGCTGAAGCTTTCTTT,CASRPGEIAEAFF
TRBJ2-5,NA,NA,TRBV7-2,TGTGCCAGCAGCTTAGTCGCCAGGGAGCAGTACTTC,CASSLVAREQYF
TRBJ2-3,TRBD2,NA,TRBV7-2,TGTGCCAGCAGCCAACTAGCGGGGGCACACGGCACAGATACGCAGTATTTT,CASSQLAGAHGTDTQYF
TRBJ1-2,TRBD1,NA,TRBV6-2/TRBV6-3,TGTGCCAGCAGTCCCGACAGGGGGATCGGCTATGGCTACACCTTC,CASSPDRGIGYGYTF
TRBJ2-7,NA,NA,TRBV20-1,TGCAGTGCTCCAAGACAGGCCCCCCCCTACGAGCAGTACTTC,CSAPRQAPPYEQYF
TRBJ2-3,TRBD2,NA,TRBV7-2,TGTGCCAGCAGCTTAGTTCCCCGGGCTAGCGGGGCAGATACGCAGTATTTT,CASSLVPRASGADTQYF
TRBJ2-1,NA,once,TRBV5-5,TGTGCCAGCAGCCCAAGATGGGAGACTTTGGGCTCCTACAATGAGCAGTTCTTC,CASSPRWETLGSYNEQFF
TRBJ1-2,NA,NA,TRBV20-1,TGCAGTGCTAGACTACCTCTAGGGCCTAACTATGGCTACACCTTC,CSARLPLGPNYGYTF
TRBJ2-7,TRBD2,NA,TRBV7-2,TGTGCCAGCAGAACGGGCGGGAGGGTCGGCGAGCAGTACTTC,CASRTGGRVGEQYF
TRBJ2-4,TRBD1,NA,TRBV6-6,TGTGCCAGCAGTTACCGAGGGACAGAATACATTCAGTACTTC,CASSYRGTEYIQYF
TRBJ1-1,NA,NA,TRBV28,TGTGCCAGCAGTTTATATGGGCGTGGGGATATGAACACTGAAGCTTTCTTT,CASSLYGRGDMNTEAFF
TRBJ1-6,NA,few,TRBV15,TGTGCCACCAGCAGAGATCACGGCCCGGAGAATTCACCCCTCCACTTT,CATSRDHGPENSPLHF
TRBJ2-7,NA,NA,TRBV7-2,TGTGCCAGCAGCCCATACGAGGTTCTTTCCTACGAGCAGTACTTC,CASSPYEVLSYEQYF
TRBJ1-1,NA,NA,TRBV6-2/TRBV6-3,TGTGCCAGCAGTTACATAGGCCGAGGAAACACTGAAGCTTTCTTT,CASSYIGRGNTEAFF
TRBJ2-6,NA,NA,TRBV6-2/TRBV6-3,TGTGCCAGCAGTTTCCCGACAGTTAGCTCTGGGGCCAACGTCCTGACTTTC,CASSFPTVSSGANVLTF
TRBJ1-1,NA,NA,TRBV4-2,TGTGCCAGCAGCCAACCAGGGGCGCGGACTGAAGCTTTCTTT,CASSQPGARTEAFF
TRBJ1-2,TRBD1,NA,TRBV20-1,TGCAGTGCGATGCCGGGACAGGGGGCTCAAGGCTACACCTTC,CSAMPGQGAQGYTF
TRBJ2-6,NA,few,TRBV6-2/TRBV6-3,TGTGCCAGCAGCCGACTGATCTCTGGGGCCAACGTCCTGACTTTC,CASSRLISGANVLTF
TRBJ1-2,NA,NA,TRBV20-1,TGCAGTGCTAGAGCCACAGACATCTTTTTCTATGGCTACACCTTC,CSARATDIFFYGYTF
TRBJ2-7,NA,NA,TRBV4-3,TGCGCCAGCAGCCAAGACAACAGGGAGTTTAACGAGCAGTACTTC,CASSQDNREFNEQYF
TRBJ2-1,NA,NA,TRBV5-1,TGCGCCAGCAGCTTGGTGCAGGGAAACGGCAATGAGCAGTTCTTC,CASSLVQGNGNEQFF
TRBJ2-2,NA,few,TRBV7-2,TGTGCCAGCAGCTTAAGTGGTGGTCACCTTACCGGGGAGCTGTTTTTT,CASSLSGGHLTGELFF
TRBJ1-2,NA,few,TRBV11-1,TGTGCCGGCTATACTAAAACAGCCAGACGATGGTATGGCTACACCTTC,CAGYTKTARRWYGYTF
TRBJ2-1,TRBD2,NA,TRBV27,TGTGCCAGCAGTGCGCGGACTAGCGGGATACAGAATGAGCAGTTCTTC,CASSARTSGIQNEQFF
TRBJ2-4,TRBD2,few,TRBV4-1,TGCGCCAGCAAATCCCTAGCGGGAGCCAAAAACATTCAGTACTTC,CASKSLAGAKNIQYF
TRBJ2-5,NA,few,TRBV20-1,TGCAGTGTTCCAGGGAACCCCCAAGAGACCCAGTACTTC,CSVPGNPQETQYF
TRBJ2-7,TRBD1,NA,TRBV6-2/TRBV6-3,TGTGCCAGCAGTTACGGAGACAGGGGATCTCTCTACGAGCAGTACTTC,CASSYGDRGSLYEQYF
TRBJ2-1,NA,NA,TRBV7-9,TGTGCCAGCAGCCGACAGGGTCCCCGGGAGTCAAACAATGAGCAGTTCTTC,CASSRQGPRESNNEQFF
TRBJ2-3,TRBD2,many,TRBV6-5,TGTGCCAGCAGTTATATGCAGTTAGCGGGGATATCATTGGATACGCAGTATTTT,CASSYMQLAGISLDTQYF
TRBJ2-7,TRBD1,NA,TRBV18,TGTGCCAGCTCACGGGACAGGGGGCTTTACGAGCAGTACTTC,CASSRDRGLYEQYF
TRBJ1-1,NA,many,TRBV29-1,TGCAGTGGATTCCGATTGGGGACTGAAGCTTTCTTT,CSGFRLGTEAFF
TRBJ1-2,NA,many,TRBV25-1,TGTGCCAGCTCGTCTAGGGGGTATTACTATGGCTACACCTTC,CASSSRGYYYGYTF
TRBJ2-1,TRBD1,few,TRBV4-3,TGCGCCAGCAGCCAAACTGGACAGGGGGGACCCTACAATGAGCAGTTCTTC,CASSQTGQGGPYNEQFF
TRBJ1-1,NA,few,TRBV12-3/TRBV12-4,TGTGCCAGCAGCTCTACTGGGGCGGGGGGCAGGCGGTCTGAAGCTTTCTTT,CASSSTGAGGRRSEAFF
TRBJ1-1,NA,NA,TRBV27,TGTGCCAGCAGTTTTGGGTTGGGAACTGAAGCTTTCTTT,CASSFGLGTEAFF
TRBJ2-1,TRBD1,few,TRBV20-1,TGCAGTGCTAGGGGACAGGGAATTGAGAATGAGCAGTTCTTC,CSARGQGIENEQFF
TRBJ2-3,NA,NA,TRBV2,TGTGCCAGCAGGGCTCAGACGACTAGCACAGATACGCAGTATTTT,CASRAQTTSTDTQYF
TRBJ2-5,TRBD2,NA,TRBV29-1,TGCAGCGTTGCTCGGGGGGGATCGGAGACCCAGTACTTC,CSVARGGSETQYF
TRBJ1-2,TRBD1,NA,TRBV6-5,TGTGCCAGCACCCAGACAGGGGGGGTCTATGGCTACACCTTC,CASTQTGGVYGYTF
TRBJ2-7,TRBD2,NA,TRBV20-1,TGCAGTGCTCCAGAAGCGGGGTTGAAATACGAGCAGTACTTC,CSAPEAGLKYEQYF
TRBJ2-5,TRBD2,few,TRBV20-1,TGCAGTGCTAGCACCAGCGGGAGAGTTGTTGAGCAGTACTTC,CSASTSGRVVEQYF
TRBJ2-3,TRBD2,NA,TRBV3-1,TGTGCCAGCAGCCCCCGGCCTCTGGGGGGGAGCACAGATACGCAGTATTTT,CASSPRPLGGSTDTQYF
TRBJ2-5,NA,many,TRBV6-6,TGTGCCAGCAGTTACTCGGGCCAAGAGACCCAGTACTTC,CASSYSGQETQYF
TRBJ2-7,NA,NA,TRBV21-1,TGTGCCAGCGGCAAAGGGGGGAGGGGACACCACTCCTACGAGCAGTACTTC,CASGKGGRGHHSYEQYF
TRBJ1-4,NA,NA,TRBV4-3,TGCGCCAGCAGCCAAGATGGGAGGCAGGGCAATGAAAAACTGTTTTTT,CASSQDGRQGNEKLFF
TRBJ1-1,TRBD1,few,TRBV12-3/TRBV12-4,TGTGCCAGCAGTTTAGCCCGACAGGGTGGGAACACTGAAGCTTTCTTT,CASSLARQGGNTEAFF
TRBJ2-5,NA,NA,TRBV3-1,TGTGCCAGCAGCCAAGCCCCGACGCAGACCCAGTACTTC,CASSQAPTQTQYF
TRBJ2-7,TRBD1,few,TRBV15,TGTGCCACCAATGTTGACAGGGGAAAAGGGGAGCAGTACTTC,CATNVDRGKGEQYF
TRBJ2-7,TRBD2,NA,TRBV6-2/TRBV6-3,TGTGCCAGCAGTCCTGGGACTAGCGGGAGACACGAGCAGTACTTC,CASSPGTSGRHEQYF
TRBJ2-3,NA,NA,TRBV6-5,TGTGCCAGCAAGGCCCTCACAGATACGCAGTATTTT,CASKALTDTQYF
TRBJ1-2,TRBD1,few,TRBV4-2,TGTGCCAGCAGCGACAGACAGGGAGGGGGCTATGGCTACACCTTC,CASSDRQGGGYGYTF
TRBJ2-1,NA,NA,TRBV5-8,TGTGCCAGCAGCCCGGAGGCTAGCTCCTACAATGAGCAGTTCTTC,CASSPEASSYNEQFF